The 6 T cell receptor beta chains presented below share a single source sample, sequenced in a study of blood T cell repertoires in COVID-19. The repertoire was sequenced with immunoSEQ multiplex PCR; TCRdb's copy has only in-frame clones and lacks some. The sample includes some 250,000 clones, approximately 90% of them seen just once. The sample comprised PBMCs or T cells enriched from blood (not recorded which). These receptors were collected from a middle-aged woman with acute COVID-19.

The chain employs TRBV6-1 and TRBJ1-1; 7 bases agree with TRBD1. The CDR3 length is 16 residues. Looked up from germline, CDR1 is MNHNS and CDR2 is SASEGT. Trimming at V came to 2 bases and at J to 6 bases, leaving 12 bases not matched to a gene. The CDR3 DNA follows: TGTGCCAGCAGTGAAAGAGATGACAGGGTTGGCGCTGAAGCTTTCTTT. As protein: CASSERDDRVGAEAFF.

J is TRBJ1-2 and V is TRBV29-1, with TRBD1 as a possible D gene (5 bases). V shed 6 bases and J shed 1 base, with 9 bases lying between them. The CDR3 spans 12 residues. Germline CDR1 is SQVTM and CDR2 is ANQGSEA. The CDR3, as DNA: TGCAGCGTCCGACAGAGTAACTATGGCTACACCTTC. This codes for CSVRQSNYGYTF.

J is TRBJ2-5 and V is TRBV24-1; TRBD2 is a possible D gene (6 bases). There are 14 residues in the CDR3. Trimming removed 5 bases at V and 5 bases at J, with 14 bases between. Germline CDR1 and CDR2: KGHDR and SFDVKD. CDR3 amino acids: CATSAGDVRETQYF. For the CDR3, the DNA is TGTGCCACCAGTGCGGGGGACGTCCGGGAGACCCAGTACTTC.

The rearrangement joins TRBV30 to TRBJ1-3; D might be TRBD1 (6 bases). The CDR3 totals 15 residues. In germline, CDR1 is GTSNPN, CDR2 SVGIG (reference sequence). Trimming cost V 1 base and J 0 bases, with 10 bases left between them. The CDR3 region is CAWSGDTYSGNTIYF. CDR3 coding DNA: TGTGCCTGGAGTGGGGACACCTACTCTGGAAACACCATATATTTT.

The chain is built from TRBV19 and TRBJ2-3, with D maybe TRBD1 (6 bases). Germline V gene data show CDR1 as LNHDA and CDR2 as SQIVND (reference sequence). Trimming removed 1 base from V and 4 bases from J, with 12 bases in between. This CDR3 has 15 residues. The CDR3 DNA is TGTGCCAGTAGTATAGTCTGGGGGCGGGCAGATACGCAGTATTTT. Translation gives CASSIVWGRADTQYF.

V gene TRBV27 combines with J gene TRBJ2-7; 9 bases map to TRBD2. The CDR3 extends over 14 amino acids. Germline loops: CDR1 MNHEY, CDR2 SMNVEV (reference sequence). V shed 3 bases and J 5 bases; nucleotides not matched to a gene: 5. As DNA, the CDR3 is TGTGCCAGCAGTTTTGGCGGGAGGGCCCACGAGCAGTACTTC. The encoded protein is CASSFGGRAHEQYF.